Following are 25 T cell receptor beta chains from one sample sequenced in a study of T cell responses to AZD1222 COVID-19 vaccine. Sequenced by immunoSEQ multiplex PCR; TCRdb stores in-frame clones only, minus some. The sample yields some 190,000 clones, about 94% seen once. The input for sequencing was peripheral blood, taken 28 days after the second dose of the MenACWY control vaccine. Receptors were obtained from an adult who received the MenACWY meningococcal vaccine as a control.

The rearrangement joins TRBV29-1 to TRBJ2-6, with 7 bases that match TRBD1. This CDR3 is 14 amino acids long. Germline loops: CDR1 SQVTM, CDR2 ANQGSEA. V was clipped by 3 bases and J by 3 bases; unmatched bases: 2. CDR3 sequence (DNA): TGCAGCGTTGAGACAGGGAGTGGGGCCAACGTCCTGACTTTC. This translates into CSVETGSGANVLTF.

V usage is TRBV7-2 and J usage is TRBJ1-5, with 8 bases fitting TRBD1. Germline assignment: CDR1 SGHTA and CDR2 FQGNSA. The CDR3 has 12 amino acids. J lost 14 bases, V lost 5 bases, and 8 bases had no gene match. The CDR3 region is CASSPGQGSKHF. The CDR3 nucleotides read TGTGCCAGCAGCCCAGGACAGGGTAGTAAGCATTTT.

The V call is TRBV9, the J call TRBJ2-7; D possibly corresponds to TRBD2 (6 bases). The ends were cut back, 0 bases at V and 3 bases at J, with 10 bases in the middle. The CDR3 totals 14 residues. Germline V gene data show CDR1 as SGDLS and CDR2 as YYNGEE. CDR3 sequence reads: CASSVAVGGYEQYF. In nucleotides, the CDR3 is TGTGCCAGCAGCGTAGCTGTGGGAGGCTACGAGCAGTACTTC.

The chain uses TRBV5-1 and TRBJ2-1; D unclear. This CDR3 is 14 amino acids long. Germline CDR1 SGHRS, CDR2 YFSETQ. The ends were cut back, 4 bases at V and 9 bases at J, with 17 bases in the middle. The CDR3 coding sequence is TGCGCCAGCAGCCTCCGGCAGGACCTGGCTGAGCAGTTCTTC. Amino acids: CASSLRQDLAEQFF.

The chain is built from TRBV5-4 and TRBJ2-3; tentatively, D is TRBD1 or TRBD2 (5 bases each). The CDR3 has 15 residues. Germline V CDR1 and CDR2: SGHNT, YYREEE (reference sequence). The V end was cut by 0 bases, the J end by 4 bases, with 12 bases between. CDR3: CASSLGGTVADTQYF. Here the CDR3 DNA reads TGTGCCAGCAGCTTGGGGGGGACGGTCGCAGATACGCAGTATTTT.

V gene TRBV27 combines with J gene TRBJ2-7; a weak D match, TRBD2 (6 bases). Germline V gene data show CDR1 as MNHEY and CDR2 as SMNVEV (reference sequence). V lost 0 bases and J 2 bases, leaving 11 bases between the germline ends. This CDR3 has 15 residues. The CDR3, as DNA: TGTGCCAGCAGTTTATCCCGGACTATCACCTACGAGCAGTACTTC. This encodes CASSLSRTITYEQYF.

The rearrangement links TRBV6-5 to TRBJ2-1; D is uncertain. The germline V gene encodes CDR1 MNHEY and CDR2 SVGAGI. This CDR3 spans 13 amino acids. V lost 5 bases, J lost 2 bases, and 7 bases lay in between. CDR3 amino acids: CASSRSPYNEQFF. The CDR3 nucleotides read TGTGCCAGCAGTAGATCTCCCTACAATGAGCAGTTCTTC.

A remark on this clone: The sample has other DNA sequences that encode this CDR3 too. This CDR3 is CAISEGQGAYEQYF. In DNA, the CDR3 is TGTGCCATCAGTGAGGGGCAGGGGGCCTACGAGCAGTACTTC. The V call is TRBV10-3, the J call TRBJ2-7, with 7 bases aligning to TRBD1. This CDR3 region has 14 residues. The germline CDR1 and CDR2 sequences are ENHRY and SYGVKD. Trimming took 2 bases from V and 2 from J; bases not matched to a gene: 3.

Here the CDR3 reads CASSRSYNEQFF. CDR3 DNA: TGTGCCAGCAGCCGTTCCTACAATGAGCAGTTCTTC. The chain joins TRBV3-1 (or the pseudogene TRBV3-2) to TRBJ2-1; D gene ambiguous. Germline CDR1 LGHDT, CDR2 YNNKEL (reference sequence). The length of the CDR3 is 12 residues. Trimming removed 4 bases from V and 1 base from J, with 2 bases in between.

V and J are TRBV7-3 and TRBJ2-6, with D tentatively TRBD1 (6 bases). V was shortened by 2 bases and J by 13 bases, with 15 bases between the two germline ends. CDR3 size: 14 residues. CDR1 is SGHTA, CDR2 FQGTGA, per germline. CDR3 amino acids: CASSLSAGVEVLTF. CDR3 in DNA: TGTGCCAGCAGCTTATCTGCAGGGGTGGAGGTCCTGACTTTC. The variable domain in full, with the rest retrieved from reference TRBV7-3 and TRBJ2-6, is GAGVSQTPSNKVTEKGKYVELRCDPISGHTALYWYRQSLGQGPEFLIYFQGTGAADDSGLPNDRFFAVRPEGSVSTLKIQRTERGDSAVYLCASSLSAGVEVLTFGAGSRLTVL.

The rearrangement uses TRBV5-1 and TRBJ2-1; D unresolved. CDR3 length: 12 residues. V dropped 0 bases and J dropped 7 bases, with 5 bases sitting between them. CDR1 is SGHRS and CDR2 is YFSETQ in the germline V gene. The CDR3 DNA sequence: TGCGCCAGCAGCTTGGCCCCGAATGAGCAGTTCTTC. Its translation: CASSLAPNEQFF.

The V call is TRBV3-1 (or the pseudogene TRBV3-2), the J call TRBJ1-1, with D perhaps matching TRBD1 (5 bases). Trimming took off 4 bases at V and 0 bases at J, with 15 bases between the two ends. This CDR3 comprises 16 residues. Looked up from germline, CDR1 is LGHDT and CDR2 is YNNKEL (reference sequence). The CDR3 sequence: CASSPGTAFMNTEAFF. The CDR3 bases are TGTGCCAGCAGCCCAGGGACTGCTTTCATGAACACTGAAGCTTTCTTT.

This chain connects TRBV19 to TRBJ2-2; TRBD1 might be the D (5 bases). Germline V gene sequence: CDR1 LNHDA, CDR2 SQIVND (reference sequence). This CDR3 has 15 residues. Between the trimmed V and J ends, which lost 8 bases and 2 bases, there was a span of 15 bases. CDR3: CASGSGAANTGELFF. The CDR3 nucleotides are TGTGCCAGTGGGTCTGGGGCAGCCAACACCGGGGAGCTGTTTTTT.

The J gene is TRBJ1-2, the V gene TRBV19; 8 positions agree with TRBD1. In germline, CDR1 is LNHDA, CDR2 SQIVND (reference sequence). The CDR3 runs 15 residues. V lost 5 bases to trimming and J lost 6 bases; unmatched junction nucleotides: 11. Here the CDR3 reads CASSPRTGRFDGYTF. CDR3 coding DNA: TGTGCCAGTAGTCCGCGGACAGGGCGTTTTGATGGCTACACCTTC. The variable domain in full, completed from reference TRBV19 and TRBJ1-2, reads DGGITQSPKYLFRKEGQNVTLSCEQNLNHDAMYWYRQDPGQGLRLIYYSQIVNDFQKGDIAEGYSVSREKKESFPLTVTSAQKNPTAFYLCASSPRTGRFDGYTFGSGTRLTVV.

This clone was seen once. V gene TRBV28 combines with J gene TRBJ1-2; weak D call: TRBD1 (6 bases). The CDR3 runs to 16 residues. Germline CDR1 MDHEN, CDR2 SYDVKM. Trimming shortened V by 2 bases and J by 6 bases, and 19 bases separated the two germline ends. CDR3 sequence: CASSLGGQRGPNGYTF. The CDR3 region has the DNA TGTGCCAGCAGTTTAGGGGGCCAACGCGGGCCTAATGGCTACACCTTC.

This CDR3 is CASSMDPQQHSPQETQYF. In nucleotides, the CDR3 is TGTGCCAGTAGTATGGACCCGCAGCAGCACAGCCCACAAGAGACCCAGTACTTC. This chain links TRBV19 with TRBJ2-5; no definite D call. Per germline, CDR1 LNHDA and CDR2 SQIVND (reference sequence). This CDR3 is 18 amino acids long. Trimming took off 3 bases at V and 2 bases at J, with 22 bases between the two ends.

This chain uses TRBV28 with TRBJ2-7, with 11 bases that match TRBD1. V was pared by 5 bases and J by 7 bases, with 10 bases of the junction left unmatched. Germline assignment: CDR1 MDHEN and CDR2 SYDVKM. The CDR3 loop spans 15 amino acids. The CDR3 DNA reads as TGTGCCAGCAGTCCTGGGACAGGGGGTCCTAGAGAGCAGTACTTC. Translated: CASSPGTGGPREQYF.

The CDR3 DNA follows: TGTGCCAGCAGCCCCTCGGGGGGGGCGGACTATGGCTACACCTTC. It codes for CASSPSGGADYGYTF. V and J are TRBV7-2 and TRBJ1-2; a weak D match, TRBD1 (6 bases). CDR1 and CDR2 (germline): SGHTA, FQGNSA. V was shortened by 5 bases and J by 3 bases, with 16 bases between the two germline ends. The CDR3 runs to 15 residues. The full variable domain, completed using reference TRBV7-2 and TRBJ1-2, is GAGVSQSPSNKVTEKGKDVELRCDPISGHTALYWYRQSLGQGLEFLIYFQGNSAPDKSGLPSDRFSAERTGGSVSTLTIQRTQQEDSAVYLCASSPSGGADYGYTFGSGTRLTVV.

In this sample, this clone turned up once. J is TRBJ2-1 and V is TRBV2; 8 nucleotides agree with TRBD2. Trimming at V came to 0 bases and at J to 7 bases, leaving 8 bases not matched to a gene. Per germline, CDR1 SNHLY and CDR2 FYNNEI. The CDR3 has 16 amino acids. As DNA, the CDR3 is TGTGCCAGCAGTGAAGCCCGCGGACTAGCCCGGAATGAGCAGTTCTTC. This codes for CASSEARGLARNEQFF.

The count of this clone is one. The V call is TRBV4-1, the J call TRBJ2-5; unclear D gene. CDR1 is MGHRA and CDR2 is YSYEKL in the germline V gene. The ends were cut back, 0 bases at V and 5 bases at J, with 10 bases in the middle. The CDR3 loop spans 14 amino acids. This chain's CDR3 is CASSQERVGETQYF. The DNA of the CDR3 is TGCGCCAGCAGCCAAGAAAGGGTCGGGGAGACCCAGTACTTC.

The J gene is TRBJ1-1, the V gene TRBV18; D may be TRBD1 (5 bases). V was shortened by 1 base and J by 3 bases, with 9 bases between the two germline ends. The CDR3 covers 14 residues. The V gene's germline CDR1 is KGHSH and CDR2 LQKENI. The chain's CDR3 is CASSPQGLDTEAFF. DNA of the CDR3: TGTGCCAGCTCACCACAGGGGTTGGACACTGAAGCTTTCTTT.

The J gene is TRBJ2-1, the V gene TRBV5-6; 7 nucleotides line up with TRBD2. With V trimmed by 0 bases and J by 5 bases, 5 bases remained unmatched. The CDR3 has 15 amino acids. Germline CDR1 SGHDT, CDR2 YYEEEE. The CDR3 DNA reads as TGTGCCAGCAGCTTGGTCGCCGGGGGGAACAATGAGCAGTTCTTC. It encodes CASSLVAGGNNEQFF.

This clone showed up just a few times. The V call is TRBV2, the J call TRBJ1-3; D remains ambiguous. This CDR3 has 15 amino acids. The V gene's germline CDR1 is SNHLY and CDR2 FYNNEI. Trimming removed 1 base at V and 1 base at J, with 8 bases between. The CDR3 region has the DNA TGTGCCAGCAGTGAAGTTACGGGTTCTGGAAACACCATATATTTT. It codes for CASSEVTGSGNTIYF.

Here the CDR3 reads CASSPGGVNTEAFF. CDR3 nucleotide sequence: TGCGCCAGCAGTCCGGGGGGGGTGAACACTGAAGCTTTCTTT. The genes are TRBV4-3 and TRBJ1-1; possibly TRBD1 for D (5 bases). The CDR3 covers 14 residues. Germline V gene data show CDR1 as LGHNA and CDR2 as YSLEER. V lost 6 bases and J 0 bases, leaving 11 bases between the germline ends.

J is TRBJ2-1 and V is TRBV29-1; D is possibly TRBD1 (6 bases). The V gene's germline CDR1 is SQVTM and CDR2 ANQGSEA. The V end lost 6 bases, the J end lost 9 bases, and 12 bases lay between the germline ends. This CDR3 is 11 amino acids long. The CDR3 region is CSVAGDLEQFF. Here the CDR3 DNA reads TGCAGCGTGGCAGGGGACCTTGAGCAGTTCTTC.